The entry that follows covers one TCR beta chain sequence. In germline, CDR1 is SEHNR, CDR2 FQNEAQ (reference sequence). The CDR3 has 16 amino acids. V lost 1 base to trimming and J lost 1 base; unmatched junction nucleotides: 6. This sample stems from a study of blood T cell repertoires in COVID-19. Study background: COVID-19 samples from acute and convalescent phases originated in the United States, Italy and Spain. PBMCs, B-cell-depleted T cells, or T cells were the source of the cDNA or gDNA that made up the material.

In the original processing: Reference gene primer amplification yielded estimated nucleated cell counts. Clones were sequenced by immunoSEQ multiplex PCR, and TCRdb holds only the in-frame ones, with some missing. V, J and clone size derive from that table, while D and trimming were established from the DNA sequence. This table holds 40,000 to 45,000 clones, 90% to 95% found once. The specimen was peripheral blood. The rearrangement joins TRBV7-9 to TRBJ1-1; 7 positions agree with TRBD1. The clonotype was recovered from a human donor in a cohort sampled during active COVID-19. The CDR3 loop reads CASSLVGDRANTEAFF. CDR3 bases: TGTGCCAGCAGCTTAGTCGGAGACAGGGCGAACACTGAAGCTTTCTTT.